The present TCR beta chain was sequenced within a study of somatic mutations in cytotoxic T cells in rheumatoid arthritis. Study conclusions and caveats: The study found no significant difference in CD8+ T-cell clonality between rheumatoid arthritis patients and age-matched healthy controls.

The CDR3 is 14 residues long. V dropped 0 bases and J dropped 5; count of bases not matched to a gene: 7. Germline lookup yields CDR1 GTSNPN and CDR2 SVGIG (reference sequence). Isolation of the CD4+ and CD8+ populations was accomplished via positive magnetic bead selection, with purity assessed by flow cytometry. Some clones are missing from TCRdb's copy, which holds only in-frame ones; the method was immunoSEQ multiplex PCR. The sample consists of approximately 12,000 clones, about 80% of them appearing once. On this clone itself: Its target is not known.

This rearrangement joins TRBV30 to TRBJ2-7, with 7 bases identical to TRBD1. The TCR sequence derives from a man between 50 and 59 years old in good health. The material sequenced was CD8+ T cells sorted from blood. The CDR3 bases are TGTGCCTGGAGTGTGGGGCAGGGGGTCGACGAGCAGTACTTC. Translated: CAWSVGQGVDEQYF.